The 19 T cell receptor beta chains given below trace back to one sample, sequenced in a study of Ad26.COV2.S vaccination and SARS-CoV-2 variants. The table came from immunoSEQ multiplex PCR; TCRdb's copy has only in-frame clones and leaves some out. In the table there are 350,000 to 500,000 clones, around 90% of which are singletons. Treatment of the sample: about 20 received Ad26.COV2.S at low or high dose, single or two shots; 5 received placebo; per-sample allocation not given. Sampling happened 63 days after the first vaccine or placebo injection. The input for sequencing was peripheral blood, taken in a trial of Ad26.COV2.S vaccine versus placebo. The receptors shown here come from a person between 18 and 59 years old who received the Ad26.COV2.S COVID-19 vaccine or a placebo.

The chain has TRBV7-2 and TRBJ2-2; 10 bases are a match to TRBD2. CDR1 is SGHTA, CDR2 FQGNSA, per germline. This CDR3 is built from 17 residues. V dropped 2 bases and J dropped 6; count of bases not matched to a gene: 9. The CDR3 reads CASSLSALAGAAGELFF. In DNA, the CDR3 is TGTGCCAGCAGCTTAAGTGCGCTAGCGGGAGCAGCCGGGGAGCTGTTTTTT. The full variable domain, with the rest looked up from reference TRBV7-2 and TRBJ2-2, is GAGVSQSPSNKVTEKGKDVELRCDPISGHTALYWYRQSLGQGLEFLIYFQGNSAPDKSGLPSDRFSAERTGGSVSTLTIQRTQQEDSAVYLCASSLSALAGAAGELFFGEGSRLTVL.

The CDR3 here is CASSLLRDVNEQFF. For the CDR3, the DNA is TGTGCCAGCAGCCTCCTGCGCGATGTGAATGAGCAGTTCTTC. The rearrangement joins TRBV7-2 to TRBJ2-1; D not certain. Germline loops: CDR1 SGHTA, CDR2 FQGNSA. This CDR3 region has 14 residues. The V gene lost 5 bases and the J gene lost 7 bases, with 15 bases spanning the gap.

The gene calls are TRBV4-3 and TRBJ1-3; weak D call: TRBD1 (5 bases). Germline CDR1 reads LGHNA; CDR2 reads YSLEER. This CDR3 is built from 16 residues. V lost 7 bases to trimming and J lost 2 bases, with 18 bases between them. CDR3 bases: TGCGCCAGCACCGAAAAAGTCCCGGGGCCTGGAAACACCATATATTTT. As protein: CASTEKVPGPGNTIYF.

The chain couples TRBV15 to TRBJ2-5, with D maybe TRBD1 (6 bases). The V end lost 3 bases, the J end lost 2 bases, and 13 bases lay between the germline ends. This CDR3 has 15 residues. The germline V gene encodes CDR1 LNHNV and CDR2 YYDKDF (reference sequence). CDR3: CATSRNPTGQETQYF. The CDR3 DNA reads TGTGCCACCAGCAGGAATCCCACAGGGCAAGAGACCCAGTACTTC.

The CDR3 protein is CASSSPNRQGTYEQYF. The CDR3 nucleotides are TGTGCCAGCAGTTCTCCCAACCGACAGGGCACCTACGAGCAGTACTTC. The chain has TRBV6-2 or TRBV6-3 and TRBJ2-7, with 7 bases aligning to TRBD1. The length of the CDR3 is 16 residues. V gave up 4 bases and J gave up 2 bases; unmatched junction bases: 11. Germline V CDR1 and CDR2: MNHEY, SVGEGT.

This chain uses TRBV5-4 with TRBJ2-5; 8 bases line up with TRBD2. The V segment lost 1 base and the J segment 2 bases; nucleotides outside the gene matches: 13. Germline V lookup: CDR1 SGHNT, CDR2 YYREEE (reference sequence). The CDR3 spans 18 residues. DNA of the CDR3: TGTGCCAGCAGCTTGAAACTAGCGGAAGGGAGGTGGCAAGAGACCCAGTACTTC. Protein sequence: CASSLKLAEGRWQETQYF.

The chain joins TRBV2 to TRBJ1-6; 7 bases match TRBD1. The CDR3 sequence is 15 residues long. Trimming removed 5 bases from V and 5 bases from J; junction bases left unmatched: 6. Germline V gives CDR1 SNHLY, CDR2 FYNNEI. This chain's CDR3 is CASSSLTGDNSPLHF. The CDR3 region has the DNA TGTGCCAGCAGTTCTCTTACAGGGGATAATTCACCCCTCCACTTT.

The rearrangement joins TRBV18 to TRBJ1-4; D remains unclear. The CDR3 spans 16 residues. The V gene lost 0 bases and the J gene lost 7 bases, with 15 bases spanning the gap. Per germline, CDR1 KGHSH and CDR2 LQKENI. CDR3 region: CASSPPSAIRTEKLFF. The CDR3 coding sequence is TGTGCCAGCTCACCACCTTCGGCGATCCGAACTGAAAAACTGTTTTTT.

The chain combines TRBV27 with TRBJ2-7; TRBD2 aligns across 15 bases. The CDR3 covers 17 residues. The trim removed 8 bases at V and 4 bases at J, leaving 12 bases unmatched. Germline V gives CDR1 MNHEY, CDR2 SMNVEV (reference sequence). The CDR3 DNA sequence: TGTGCCAGCTCCCCCGGACTAGCGGGAGGGGGAAGATACGAGCAGTACTTC. It codes for CASSPGLAGGGRYEQYF.

This rearrangement joins TRBV28 to TRBJ2-1, with D perhaps TRBD2 (7 bases). The V end was cut by 0 bases, the J end by 2 bases, with 8 bases between. The CDR3 runs to 15 residues. Germline-derived CDR1 and CDR2 are MDHEN and SYDVKM. The CDR3 sequence: CASSLWGGPYNEQFF. As DNA, the CDR3 is TGTGCCAGCAGTTTATGGGGGGGGCCCTACAATGAGCAGTTCTTC.

The CDR3 DNA reads TGTGCCAGCTCACCGGCAAAACAGGGGTCATACGAGCAGTACTTC. Translation: CASSPAKQGSYEQYF. The chain is built from TRBV18 and TRBJ2-7; 7 nucleotides line up with TRBD1. V lost 3 bases and J lost 4; bases outside the gene matches: 9. The CDR3 length is 15 residues. Per germline, CDR1 KGHSH and CDR2 LQKENI.

This clone was observed once. The chain couples TRBV30 to TRBJ2-7, with 11 bases aligning to TRBD2. Germline lookup yields CDR1 GTSNPN and CDR2 SVGIG (reference sequence). Trimming took 2 bases from V and 2 from J; bases not matched to a gene: 11. The CDR3 sequence is 17 residues long. CDR3 sequence (DNA): TGTGCCTGGAGTCGCGGGACTAGCGGCCTCCCACCCTACGAGCAGTACTTC. As protein: CAWSRGTSGLPPYEQYF.

In the case of this clone: The junction does not match germline at one end; this may be a read error. The V and J genes are TRBV6-2 or TRBV6-3 and TRBJ1-5, with a tentative D call TRBD1 (5 bases). The CDR3 extends over 17 amino acids. From germline, CDR1 is MNHEY and CDR2 SVGEGT. The CDR3 sequence: CASSYLRDVNSNQPQHF. Here the CDR3 DNA reads TGTGCCAGCAGCTACTTAAGGGACGTAAATAGCAATCAGCCCCAGCATTTT.

V is TRBV6-2 or TRBV6-3 and J is TRBJ1-1; a weak D match, TRBD1 (5 bases). V gave up 8 bases and J gave up 6 bases, with 22 bases separating them. There are 15 residues in the CDR3. Germline assignment: CDR1 MNHEY and CDR2 SVGEGT. The CDR3 loop reads CASCLLRSGTPEAFF. The CDR3 DNA reads as TGTGCCAGCTGCCTACTCCGAAGCGGGACCCCTGAAGCTTTCTTT.

V and J are TRBV6-1 and TRBJ2-7; D is ambiguous. Germline-derived CDR1 and CDR2 are MNHNS and SASEGT. With 0 bases removed from V and 0 bases from J, the gap between germline ends came to 9 bases. The CDR3 contains 15 residues. DNA for the CDR3: TGTGCCAGCAGTGAAGCGTTTACGAGCTCCTACGAGCAGTACTTC. Translation gives CASSEAFTSSYEQYF.

The chain is built from TRBV6-1 and TRBJ1-2; D is undetermined. V was shortened by 2 bases and J by 4 bases, with 5 bases between the two germline ends. The germline CDR1 and CDR2 sequences are MNHNS and SASEGT. The CDR3 totals 12 residues. CDR3 sequence reads: CASSESSYGYTF. The CDR3 bases are TGTGCCAGCAGTGAAAGCAGCTATGGCTACACCTTC.

V and J are TRBV11-2 and TRBJ1-4; 9 nucleotides match TRBD1. This CDR3 has 14 residues. The trim removed 5 bases at V and 8 bases at J, leaving 6 bases unmatched. The V gene's germline CDR1 is SGHAT and CDR2 FQNNGV. The CDR3 DNA is TGTGCCAGCAGCAAAGGACAGGGGTACGAAAAACTGTTTTTT. Translation gives CASSKGQGYEKLFF. The variable domain in full, with the rest retrieved from reference TRBV11-2 and TRBJ1-4, is EAGVAQSPRYKIIEKRQSVAFWCNPISGHATLYWYQQILGQGPKLLIQFQNNGVVDDSQLPKDRFSAERLKGVDSTLKIQPAKLEDSAVYLCASSKGQGYEKLFFGSGTQLSVL.

The chain couples TRBV5-4 to TRBJ1-1; the match to TRBD1 covers 11 bases. Trimming at V came to 3 bases and at J to 8 bases, leaving 9 bases not matched to a gene. The CDR3 runs to 15 residues. Looked up from germline, CDR1 is SGHNT and CDR2 is YYREEE (reference sequence). CDR3 nucleotides: TGTGCCAGCAGCTCCAGGACAGGGGGCGCGGTAGAAGCTTTCTTT. Its protein is CASSSRTGGAVEAFF.

V usage is TRBV7-2 and J usage is TRBJ2-7; the match to TRBD2 covers 10 bases. This CDR3 comprises 18 residues. From germline, CDR1 is SGHTA and CDR2 FQGNSA. V dropped 4 bases and J dropped 3; count of bases not matched to a gene: 15. CDR3: CASSSRTPGTSVYYEQYF. The CDR3 bases are TGTGCCAGCAGCTCCCGGACCCCCGGGACTAGCGTTTACTACGAGCAGTACTTC.